Listed below are T cell receptor beta chains from one sample, sequenced in a study of early T cells in non-severe SARS-CoV-2 infection. From the 5' RACE reads, TCRdb called clonotypes with MiXCR, one entry per CDR3 protein. The sample lists 85,000 to 100,000 distinct CDR3 sequences, 11% occurring once. Sequenced input: whole blood. These receptors all stem from an adult who was a healthcare worker with PCR-confirmed SARS-CoV-2 infection or an uninfected control (not recorded which). The CDR3 runs from the conserved cysteine through the conserved F or W. A D gene is named only where the DNA matches it firmly. Clone size is stated in some rows and not others, as once, few, many or a class when expanded.

>-|TRBJ2-3|-|TRBV29-1
TGCAGCCCCGGGACCACAGATACGCAGTATTTT
CSPGTTDTQYF
>-|TRBJ1-6|-|TRBV3-1
TGTGCCAGCAGCCGACAGACCCAATCACCCCTCCACTTT
CASSRQTQSPLHF
>-|TRBJ2-2|-|TRBV9
TGTGCCAGCAGTTTTGACTCCGCCGGGGAGCTGTTTTTT
CASSFDSAGELFF
>many|TRBJ1-2|-|TRBV2
TGTGCCAGCAGTGAATACCTTTACGGAAACCGCCTCGACTATGGCTACACCTTC
CASSEYLYGNRLDYGYTF
>-|TRBJ1-1|-|TRBV7-9
TGTGCCAGCAGCCCGTGGGACACTGAAGCTTTCTTT
CASSPWDTEAFF
>-|TRBJ1-5|-|TRBV7-2
TGTGCCAGCAGCGTCGTCACCGGGAGTAGTCAGCCCCAGCATTTT
CASSVVTGSSQPQHF
>-|TRBJ1-5|-|TRBV6-1
TGTGCCAGCAGTGAAAATGCTGGTCACCAGCCCCAGCATTTT
CASSENAGHQPQHF
>many|TRBJ2-5|-|TRBV5-1
TGCGCCTCTACAGGGGAGGGTGCGGAGACCCAGTACTTC
CASTGEGAETQYF
>-|TRBJ1-1|-|TRBV20-1
TGCAGTGCTAGAGGAGGGGCTGGAGACACTGAAGCTTTCTTT
CSARGGAGDTEAFF
>few|TRBJ1-2|TRBD1|TRBV11-2
TGTGCCAGCAGCGCTCAAACCGGGACAGAGGCCTATGGCTACACCTTC
CASSAQTGTEAYGYTF
>many|TRBJ2-5|-|TRBV20-1
TGCAGTGCTGGGTCGCGAACCGGGAGAGAGACCCAGTACTTC
CSAGSRTGRETQYF
>-|TRBJ1-2|TRBD1|TRBV29-1
TGCAGCGTTGGAGGCGCGGGACAGGGTCAGGAAGGCTACACCTTC
CSVGGAGQGQEGYTF
>few|TRBJ2-3|-|TRBV18
TGTGCCAGCTCACACCCGACAGACGCTAGCACAGATACGCAGTATTTT
CASSHPTDASTDTQYF
>many|TRBJ2-5|-|TRBV7-6
TGTGCCAGCAGCCCCCGACAGCAAGAGACCCAGTACTTC
CASSPRQQETQYF
>many|TRBJ1-2|-|TRBV5-1
TGCGCCAGCAGCTTGAACGTTGGGGGGCTAGCTAACTATGGCTACACCTTC
CASSLNVGGLANYGYTF
>few|TRBJ1-5|-|TRBV12-3/TRBV12-4
TGTGCCAGCAGTAAAGGGGTTGAAGATCAGCCCCAGCATTTT
CASSKGVEDQPQHF
>few|TRBJ1-3|-|TRBV7-8
TGTGCCAGCAGCTTGGCAGAGGAAGGAGGCACCATATATTTT
CASSLAEEGGTIYF
>few|TRBJ2-5|-|TRBV7-8
TGTGCCAGCAGCCCTAGACAGACGTACCAAGAGACCCAGTACTTC
CASSPRQTYQETQYF
>many|TRBJ2-7|-|TRBV7-3
TGTGCCAGCAGCTTAGAAGGCGGTTTTCACTACGAGCAGTACTTC
CASSLEGGFHYEQYF
>-|TRBJ1-1|-|TRBV4-2
TGTGCCAGCAGCCCCGATGGAACTGAAGCTTTCTTT
CASSPDGTEAFF
>-|TRBJ1-2|-|TRBV29-1
TGCAGTATCCGGGCCAACTATGGCTACACCTTC
CSIRANYGYTF
>-|TRBJ1-6|-|TRBV6-1
TGTGCCAGCAGTGAAGAGGGGGATTCACCCCTCCACTTT
CASSEEGDSPLHF
>many|TRBJ1-3|TRBD1|TRBV7-9
TGTGCCAGCAGCTCCGACAGGGACGGAAACACCATATATTTT
CASSSDRDGNTIYF
>many|TRBJ2-5|-|TRBV5-1
TGCGCCAGCAGCTTGGCCCCTAGCAGTTCGGAGACCCAGTACTTC
CASSLAPSSSETQYF
>-|TRBJ2-7|-|TRBV5-4
TGTGCCAGCAGCTTGATTAAAGCCCCTACGCAGCAGTACTTC
CASSLIKAPTQQYF
>many|TRBJ1-6|-|TRBV30
TGTGCCTGGAGTGGTACGGGGCGGAATTCACCCCTCCACTTT
CAWSGTGRNSPLHF
>-|TRBJ2-3|TRBD2|TRBV27
TGTGCCAGCTCCCATTCAGCGGGAGAGCTCACAGATACGCAGTATTTT
CASSHSAGELTDTQYF
>few|TRBJ1-2|-|TRBV6-5
TGTGCCAGCAGTTACTCAAACAGCAATAACTATGGCTACACCTTC
CASSYSNSNNYGYTF
>-|TRBJ2-3|-|TRBV5-1
TGCGCCAGCAGACCGGAGACTAGCACAGATACGCAGTATTTT
CASRPETSTDTQYF
>-|TRBJ2-1|-|TRBV20-1
TGCAGTGCCCCCAAAACTAGCAGGACGAATGAGCAGTTCTTC
CSAPKTSRTNEQFF
>many|TRBJ2-7|TRBD1|TRBV18
TGTGCCAGCTCACCACCGGGGGACAGCTACGAGCAGTACTTC
CASSPPGDSYEQYF